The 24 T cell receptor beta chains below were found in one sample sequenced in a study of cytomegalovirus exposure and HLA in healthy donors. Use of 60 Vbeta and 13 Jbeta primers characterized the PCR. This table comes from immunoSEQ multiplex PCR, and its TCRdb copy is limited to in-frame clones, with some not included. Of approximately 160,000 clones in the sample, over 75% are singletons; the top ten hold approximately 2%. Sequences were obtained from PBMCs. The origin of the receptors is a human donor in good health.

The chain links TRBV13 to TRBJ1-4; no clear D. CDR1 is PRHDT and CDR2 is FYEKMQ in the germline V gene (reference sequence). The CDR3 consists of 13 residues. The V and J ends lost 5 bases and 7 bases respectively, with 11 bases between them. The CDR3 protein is CASSPPGSEKLFF. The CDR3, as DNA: TGTGCCAGCAGCCCACCGGGGAGTGAAAAACTGTTTTTT.

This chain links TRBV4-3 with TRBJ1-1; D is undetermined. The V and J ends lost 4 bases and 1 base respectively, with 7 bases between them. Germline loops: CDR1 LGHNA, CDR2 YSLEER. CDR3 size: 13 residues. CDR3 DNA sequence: TGCGCCAGCAGCCCAGGAACGAACACTGAAGCTTTCTTT. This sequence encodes CASSPGTNTEAFF.

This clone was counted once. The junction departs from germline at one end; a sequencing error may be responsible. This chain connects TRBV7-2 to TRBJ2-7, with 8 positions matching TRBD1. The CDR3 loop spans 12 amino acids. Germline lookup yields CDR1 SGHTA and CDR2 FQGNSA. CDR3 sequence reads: CAGSLDRGEQYF. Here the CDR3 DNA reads TGTGCCGGCAGCTTAGACAGGGGCGAGCAGTACTTC.

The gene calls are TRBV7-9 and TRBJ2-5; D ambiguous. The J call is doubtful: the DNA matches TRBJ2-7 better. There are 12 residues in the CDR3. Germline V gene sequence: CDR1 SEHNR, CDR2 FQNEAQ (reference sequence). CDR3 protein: CASSLSSYEQYF. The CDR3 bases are TGTGCCAGCAGCTTATCCTCCTACGAGCAGTACTTC.

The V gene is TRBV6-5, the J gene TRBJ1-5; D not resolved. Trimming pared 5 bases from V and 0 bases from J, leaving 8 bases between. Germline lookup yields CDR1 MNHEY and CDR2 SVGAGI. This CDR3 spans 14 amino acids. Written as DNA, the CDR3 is TGTGCCAGCAGTCCTTATTATAGCAATCAGCCCCAGCATTTT. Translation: CASSPYYSNQPQHF.

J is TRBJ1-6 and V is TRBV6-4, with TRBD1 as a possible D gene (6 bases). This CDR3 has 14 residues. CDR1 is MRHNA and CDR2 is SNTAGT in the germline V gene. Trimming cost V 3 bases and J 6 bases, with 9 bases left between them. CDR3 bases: TGTGCCAGCAGTGAACAGGGCAGTAATTCACCCCTCCACTTT. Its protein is CASSEQGSNSPLHF.

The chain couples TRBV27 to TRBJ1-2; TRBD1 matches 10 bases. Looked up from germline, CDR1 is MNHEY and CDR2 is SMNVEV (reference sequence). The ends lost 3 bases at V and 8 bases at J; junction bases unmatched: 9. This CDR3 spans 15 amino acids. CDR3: CASSLTADRGRGYTF. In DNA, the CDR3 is TGTGCCAGCAGTTTGACCGCTGACAGGGGGCGCGGCTACACCTTC.

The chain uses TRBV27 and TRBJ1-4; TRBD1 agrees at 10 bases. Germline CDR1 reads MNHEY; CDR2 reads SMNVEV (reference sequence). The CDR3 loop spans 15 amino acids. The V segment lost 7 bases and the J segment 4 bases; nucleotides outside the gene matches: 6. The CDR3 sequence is CASKGQGEVNEKLFF. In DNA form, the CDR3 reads TGTGCCAGCAAAGGACAGGGGGAAGTTAATGAAAAACTGTTTTTT.

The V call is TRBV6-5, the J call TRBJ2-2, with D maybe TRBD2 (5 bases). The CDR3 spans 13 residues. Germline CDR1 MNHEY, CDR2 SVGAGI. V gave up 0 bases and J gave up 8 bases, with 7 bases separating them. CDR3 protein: CASSYSRRGELFF. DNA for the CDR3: TGTGCCAGCAGTTACTCCCGGAGGGGGGAGCTGTTTTTT.

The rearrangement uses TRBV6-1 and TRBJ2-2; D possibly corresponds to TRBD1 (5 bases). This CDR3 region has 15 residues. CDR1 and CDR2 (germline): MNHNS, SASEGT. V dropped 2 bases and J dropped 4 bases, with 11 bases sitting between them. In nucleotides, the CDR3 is TGTGCCAGCAGTGAAACAAGGGGTTCCACCGGGGAGCTGTTTTTT. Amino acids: CASSETRGSTGELFF.

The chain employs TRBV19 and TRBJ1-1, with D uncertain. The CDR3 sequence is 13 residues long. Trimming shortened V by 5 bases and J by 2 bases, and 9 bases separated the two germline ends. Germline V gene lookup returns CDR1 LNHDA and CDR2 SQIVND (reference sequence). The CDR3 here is CASSPGANTEAFF. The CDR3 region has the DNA TGTGCCAGTAGTCCCGGAGCCAACACTGAAGCTTTCTTT.

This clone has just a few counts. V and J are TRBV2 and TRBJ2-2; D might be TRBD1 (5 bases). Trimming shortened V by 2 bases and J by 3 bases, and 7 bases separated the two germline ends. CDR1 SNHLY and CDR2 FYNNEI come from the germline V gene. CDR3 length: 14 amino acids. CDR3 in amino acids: CASSEKGYTGELFF. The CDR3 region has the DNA TGTGCCAGCAGTGAAAAGGGGTACACCGGGGAGCTGTTTTTT.

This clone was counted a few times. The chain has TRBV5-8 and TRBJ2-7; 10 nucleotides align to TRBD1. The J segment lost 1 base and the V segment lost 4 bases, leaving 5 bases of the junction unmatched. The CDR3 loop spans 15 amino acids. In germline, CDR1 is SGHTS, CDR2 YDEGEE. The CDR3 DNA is TGTGCCAGCAGCAGACCGGGACAGGGGTCCTACGAGCAGTACTTC. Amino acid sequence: CASSRPGQGSYEQYF.

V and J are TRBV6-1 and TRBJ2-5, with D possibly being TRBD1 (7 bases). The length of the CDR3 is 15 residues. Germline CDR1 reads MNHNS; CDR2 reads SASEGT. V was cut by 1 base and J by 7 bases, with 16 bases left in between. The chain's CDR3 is CASSEGSGGGWTQYF. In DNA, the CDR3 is TGTGCCAGCAGTGAAGGTTCAGGGGGAGGATGGACCCAGTACTTC.

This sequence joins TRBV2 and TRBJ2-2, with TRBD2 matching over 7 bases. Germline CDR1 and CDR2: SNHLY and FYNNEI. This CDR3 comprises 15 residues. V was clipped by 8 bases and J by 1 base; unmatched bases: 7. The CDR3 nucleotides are TGTGCCAGCTCCCGGGGGGAAATGAACACCGGGGAGCTGTTTTTT. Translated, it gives CASSRGEMNTGELFF.

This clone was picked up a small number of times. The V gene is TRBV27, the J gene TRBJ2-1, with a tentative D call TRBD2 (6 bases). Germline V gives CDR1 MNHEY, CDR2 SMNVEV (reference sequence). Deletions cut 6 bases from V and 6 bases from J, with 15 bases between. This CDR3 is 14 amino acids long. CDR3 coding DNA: TGTGCCAGCAGGGTGGGAGGCACGATCAATGAGCAGTTCTTC. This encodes CASRVGGTINEQFF.

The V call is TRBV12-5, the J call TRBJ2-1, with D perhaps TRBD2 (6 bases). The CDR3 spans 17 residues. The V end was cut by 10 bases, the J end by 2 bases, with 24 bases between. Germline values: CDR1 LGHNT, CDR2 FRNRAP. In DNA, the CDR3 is TGTGCTACCTCTAGGGAGGATAGCCTTCATGCCTACAATGAGCAGTTCTTC. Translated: CATSREDSLHAYNEQFF.

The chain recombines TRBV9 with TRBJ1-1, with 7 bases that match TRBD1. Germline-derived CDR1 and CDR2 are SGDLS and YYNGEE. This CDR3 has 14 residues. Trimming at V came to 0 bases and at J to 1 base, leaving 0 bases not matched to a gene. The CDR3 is CASSVAGGNTEAFF. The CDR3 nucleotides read TGTGCCAGCAGCGTAGCAGGGGGGAACACTGAAGCTTTCTTT.

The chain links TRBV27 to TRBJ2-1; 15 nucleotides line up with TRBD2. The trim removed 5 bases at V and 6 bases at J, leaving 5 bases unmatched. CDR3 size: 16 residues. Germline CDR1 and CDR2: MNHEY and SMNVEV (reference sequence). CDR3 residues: CASSPGLAGGLNEQFF. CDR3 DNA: TGTGCCAGCAGTCCGGGACTAGCGGGGGGCCTCAATGAGCAGTTCTTC.

Here the CDR3 reads CASSYRGQPGYTF. In DNA form, the CDR3 reads TGTGCCAGCAGTTATCGTGGGCAGCCTGGCTACACCTTC. The rearrangement uses TRBV6-5 and TRBJ1-2; D uncertain. The germline CDR1 and CDR2 sequences are MNHEY and SVGAGI. The V end was cut by 3 bases, the J end by 7 bases, with 12 bases between. This CDR3 spans 13 amino acids.

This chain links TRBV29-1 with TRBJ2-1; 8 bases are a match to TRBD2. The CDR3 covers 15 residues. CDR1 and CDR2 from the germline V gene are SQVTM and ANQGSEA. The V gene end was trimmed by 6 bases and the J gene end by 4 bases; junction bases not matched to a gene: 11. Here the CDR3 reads CSVSGVSGEYNEQFF. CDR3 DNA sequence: TGCAGCGTATCTGGTGTTAGCGGGGAATACAATGAGCAGTTCTTC.

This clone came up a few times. CDR3 nucleotides: TGTGCCAGCAGCTTAGATCCCAGGTCCATGGAAAAACTGTTTTTT. Its translation is CASSLDPRSMEKLFF. The chain couples TRBV7-6 to TRBJ1-4; D remains unclear. The CDR3 length is 15 residues. V lost 1 base and J 8 bases, leaving 14 bases between the germline ends. Germline CDR1 and CDR2: SGHVS and FNYEAQ.

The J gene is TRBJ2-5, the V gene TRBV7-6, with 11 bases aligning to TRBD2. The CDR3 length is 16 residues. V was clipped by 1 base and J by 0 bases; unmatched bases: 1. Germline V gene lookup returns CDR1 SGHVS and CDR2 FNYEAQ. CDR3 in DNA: TGTGCCAGCAGCTTAGGACTAGCGGGGAACCAAGAGACCCAGTACTTC. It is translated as CASSLGLAGNQETQYF. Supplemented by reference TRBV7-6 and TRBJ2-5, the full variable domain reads GAGVSQSPRYKVTKRGQDVALRCDPISGHVSLYWYRQALGQGPEFLTYFNYEAQQDKSGLPNDRFSAERPEGSISTLTIQRTEQRDSAMYRCASSLGLAGNQETQYFGPGTRLLVL.

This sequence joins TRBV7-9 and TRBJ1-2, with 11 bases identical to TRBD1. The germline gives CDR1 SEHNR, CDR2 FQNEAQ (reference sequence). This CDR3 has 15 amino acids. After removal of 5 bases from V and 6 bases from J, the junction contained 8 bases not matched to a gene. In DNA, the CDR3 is TGTGCCAGCAGCGCAGGACAGGGGGCAAGTAATGGCTACACCTTC. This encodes CASSAGQGASNGYTF.